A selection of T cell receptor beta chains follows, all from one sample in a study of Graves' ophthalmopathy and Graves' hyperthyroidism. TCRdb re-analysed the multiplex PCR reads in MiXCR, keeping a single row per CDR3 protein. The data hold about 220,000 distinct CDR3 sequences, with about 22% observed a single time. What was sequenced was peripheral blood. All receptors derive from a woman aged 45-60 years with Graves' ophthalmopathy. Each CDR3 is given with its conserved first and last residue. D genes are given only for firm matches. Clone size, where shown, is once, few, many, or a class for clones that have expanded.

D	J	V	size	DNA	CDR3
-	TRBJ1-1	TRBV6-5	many	TGTGCCAGCAGTTACTCGTCAGGGAGGATGAACACTGAAGCTTTCTTT	CASSYSSGRMNTEAFF
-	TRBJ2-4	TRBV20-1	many	TGCAGTGCCACCCGTTTAGGGTCAAACATTCAGTACTTC	CSATRLGSNIQYF
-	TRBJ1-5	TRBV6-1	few	TGTGCCAGCAGACCCGCGGACCGAAGCAATCAGCCCCAGCATTTT	CASRPADRSNQPQHF
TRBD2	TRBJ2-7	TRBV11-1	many	TGTGCCAGCAGCTCGAGGACTAGCGGGAGGGCTTTGGACGAGCAGTACTTC	CASSSRTSGRALDEQYF
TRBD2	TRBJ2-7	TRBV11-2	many	TGTGCCAGCAGCTTTGGGTACGGGAGGGGCGGTTACGAGCAGTACTTC	CASSFGYGRGGYEQYF
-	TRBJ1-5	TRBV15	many	TGTGCCACCAGCATGACAGCGAACAATCAGCCCCAGCATTTT	CATSMTANNQPQHF
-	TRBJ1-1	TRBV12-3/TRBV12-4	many	TGTGCCAGCAGTCCCCAAATCAACACTGAAGCTTTCTTT	CASSPQINTEAFF
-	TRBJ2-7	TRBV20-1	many	TGCAGTGCTAGCTTAGGCGGTGGCTACGAGCAGTACTTC	CSASLGGGYEQYF
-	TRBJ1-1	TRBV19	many	TGTGCCAGTAAAATTACAGGTAACACTGAAGCTTTCTTT	CASKITGNTEAFF
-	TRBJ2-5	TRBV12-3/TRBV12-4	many	TGTGCCAGCAGTATCAGAGGTCGAGAGACCCAGTACTTC	CASSIRGRETQYF
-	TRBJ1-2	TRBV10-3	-	TGTGCCAGCAGTGAGTCCGAGGCACGATACTATGGCTACACCTTC	CASSESEARYYGYTF
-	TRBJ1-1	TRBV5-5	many	TGTGCCAGCAGCTTGGCCTACTCCAGGGGTTTGGAAGCTTTCTTT	CASSLAYSRGLEAFF
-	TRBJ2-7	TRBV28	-	TGTGCCAGCAGTTTCTCAGGACGGTACGAGCAGTACTTC	CASSFSGRYEQYF
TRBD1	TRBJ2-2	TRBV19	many	TGTGCCAGTAGTATAGAAGAGGGGGCGGGTTCGGGGGAGCTGTTTTTT	CASSIEEGAGSGELFF
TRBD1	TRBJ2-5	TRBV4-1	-	TGCGCCAGCAGACATGACAGGGGTGAGACCCAGTACTTC	CASRHDRGETQYF
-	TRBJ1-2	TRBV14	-	TGTGCCAGCAGCCAAGAACTCTACGGTCGCCTAGGCGATGGCTACACCTTC	CASSQELYGRLGDGYTF
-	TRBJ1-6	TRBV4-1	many	TGCGCCAGCAGCCAAGAGTTCAGGGTGAGGTCACCCCTCCACTTT	CASSQEFRVRSPLHF
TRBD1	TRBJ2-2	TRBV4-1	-	TGCGCCAGCAGCCGGACGGGACAGGGTTCCGGGGAGCTGTTTTTT	CASSRTGQGSGELFF
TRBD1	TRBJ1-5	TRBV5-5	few	TGTGCCAGCAGCTTGTTTACAGGGGGAGAGCCCCAGCATTTT	CASSLFTGGEPQHF